A single sample gave rise to the 22 T cell receptor beta chains below, sequenced in a study of T-cell memory formation after mild COVID-19. One entry per CDR3 protein results from TCRdb running MiXCR on the 5' RACE reads. The data hold 150,000 to 200,000 distinct CDR3 sequences, with 25% to 40% observed a single time. The sequencing input was PBMCs or a T cell subset sorted from them (not recorded which). Receptors originate from an adult woman who had mild COVID-19 (a few samples of this study predate the infection). Cell type and time point are not known.

Concerning this clonotype itself: At one of its ends the junction is not consistent with the germline gene, which may arise from a read error. This chain's CDR3 is CASSWTDTQYF. The CDR3 DNA follows: TGTGCCAGCAGTTGGACAGATACGCAGTATTTT. This chain links TRBV5-1 with TRBJ2-3; D unclear. The germline gives CDR1 SGHRS, CDR2 YFSETQ. This CDR3 is built from 11 residues.

This clonotype was picked up one time. The J gene is TRBJ1-6, the V gene TRBV7-9; TRBD1 matches 7 bases. This CDR3 is 15 amino acids long. Germline values: CDR1 SEHNR, CDR2 FQNEAQ (reference sequence). With V trimmed by 1 base and J by 5 bases, 2 bases remained unmatched. CDR3 loop: CASSLGDRDNSPLHF. The CDR3 DNA follows: TGTGCCAGCAGCTTAGGAGACAGGGATAATTCACCCCTCCACTTT. Complete variable domain (other parts from reference TRBV7-9 and TRBJ1-6): DTGVSQNPRHKITKRGQNVTFRCDPISEHNRLYWYRQTLGQGPEFLTYFQNEAQLEKSRLLSDRFSAERPKGSFSTLEIQRTEQGDSAMYLCASSLGDRDNSPLHFGNGTRLTVT.

This clonotype was picked up a small number of times. The chain recombines TRBV6-5 with TRBJ1-3; possibly TRBD1 for D (6 bases). This CDR3 contains 13 residues. Germline-derived CDR1 and CDR2 are MNHEY and SVGAGI. Trimming removed 7 bases at V and 8 bases at J, with 15 bases between. The CDR3 sequence: CASTEQGRHTIYF. The CDR3 DNA reads TGTGCCAGCACCGAGCAGGGGAGGCACACCATATATTTT.

This chain connects TRBV2 to TRBJ2-1, with TRBD1 matching over 9 bases. Trimming removed 6 bases from V and 6 bases from J; junction bases left unmatched: 6. In germline, CDR1 is SNHLY, CDR2 FYNNEI. This CDR3 has 14 amino acids. The CDR3 DNA follows: TGTGCCAGCAGCCCGGGACAGGGTCCCAATGAGCAGTTCTTC. Amino acids: CASSPGQGPNEQFF.

This chain uses TRBV30 with TRBJ2-7, with D perhaps matching TRBD1 (7 bases). Germline values: CDR1 GTSNPN, CDR2 SVGIG (reference sequence). The CDR3 consists of 12 residues. The ends were cut back, 7 bases at V and 0 bases at J, with 10 bases in the middle. The CDR3 nucleotides are TGTGCCTCTCAGGGGGGCTCCTACGAGCAGTACTTC. Its translation: CASQGGSYEQYF.

This clonotype was counted between two and nine times. The chain carries TRBV12-3 or TRBV12-4 and TRBJ2-7, with 7 bases lining up with TRBD1. Trimming at V came to 5 bases and at J to 2 bases, leaving 6 bases not matched to a gene. The CDR3 spans 14 residues. The chain's CDR3 is CASSLDQGAYEQYF. The DNA for the CDR3 is TGTGCCAGCAGTCTGGATCAGGGGGCCTACGAGCAGTACTTC.

The rearrangement links TRBV15 to TRBJ2-1; a weak D match, TRBD2 (6 bases). The V and J ends lost 0 bases and 8 bases respectively, with 14 bases between them. The CDR3 has 15 amino acids. Germline V lookup: CDR1 LNHNV, CDR2 YYDKDF (reference sequence). CDR3 protein: CATSRDLPSVDEQFF. The CDR3 DNA reads TGTGCCACCAGCAGAGATCTGCCTAGCGTTGATGAGCAGTTCTTC.

The chain uses TRBV5-6 and TRBJ2-1, with 9 bases aligning to TRBD2. This CDR3 has 14 residues. The germline gives CDR1 SGHDT, CDR2 YYEEEE. V lost 0 bases, J lost 8 bases, and 3 bases stayed unmatched. The DNA of the CDR3 is TGTGCCAGCAGCTTGGCGGGACTAGCTGATGAGCAGTTCTTC. Translation gives CASSLAGLADEQFF.

The chain is built from TRBV5-1 and TRBJ1-1, with 7 positions matching TRBD1. CDR1 and CDR2 (germline): SGHRS, YFSETQ. After removal of 4 bases from V and 0 bases from J, the junction contained 12 bases not matched to a gene. The CDR3 totals 17 residues. This CDR3 is CASSPTGTDMMNTEAFF. In nucleotides, the CDR3 is TGCGCCAGCAGCCCTACCGGGACAGATATGATGAACACTGAAGCTTTCTTT.

V is TRBV7-9 and J is TRBJ2-3, with 8 bases fitting TRBD2. Germline CDR1 is SEHNR and CDR2 is FQNEAQ (reference sequence). Losses at the gene ends were 5 bases for V and 6 bases for J; bases not matched to a gene: 10. This CDR3 comprises 15 residues. The CDR3 spells CASSLTSGAGDTQYF. The CDR3, as DNA: TGTGCCAGCAGCCTCACTAGCGGAGCAGGGGATACGCAGTATTTT.

This clonotype occurred a few times. V is TRBV7-6 and J is TRBJ2-5, with 12 nucleotides matching TRBD2. This CDR3 has 16 amino acids. Losses at the gene ends were 4 bases for V and 9 bases for J; bases not matched to a gene: 12. The V gene's germline CDR1 is SGHVS and CDR2 FNYEAQ. CDR3 protein: CASSSSPSGGAWAQYF. The CDR3 DNA follows: TGTGCCAGCAGCTCGTCGCCTAGCGGGGGGGCATGGGCCCAGTACTTC.

The V call is TRBV25-1, the J call TRBJ1-6, with D uncertain. Germline CDR1 is MGHDK and CDR2 is SYGVNS. V gave up 4 bases and J gave up 8 bases, with 12 bases separating them. The CDR3 has 14 residues. CDR3 DNA: TGTGCCAGCAGTGGACCGGGTAGGGATTCACCCCTCCACTTT. It codes for CASSGPGRDSPLHF.

About this clonotype itself: It may be a read error: a sequence one base away is much more abundant. The rearrangement links TRBV9 to TRBJ2-3; D assignment may be TRBD1 or TRBD2 (5 bases each). The CDR3 extends over 13 amino acids. Germline V gene data show CDR1 as SGDLS and CDR2 as YYNGEE. V was shortened by 4 bases and J by 2 bases, with 8 bases between the two germline ends. The CDR3 loop reads CASSWDLTDTQYF. The DNA of the CDR3 is TGTGCCAGCAGCTGGGACCTCACAGATACGCAGTATTTT. The full variable domain, its missing parts supplied by reference TRBV9 and TRBJ2-3, is DSGVTQTPKHLITATGQRVTLRCSPRSGDLSVYWYQQSLDQGLQFLIQYYNGEERAKGNILERFSAQQFPDLHSELNLSSLELGDSALYFCASSWDLTDTQYFGPGTRLTVL.

This clonotype has more than one count but fewer than ten. The chain recombines TRBV19 with TRBJ2-7; D is unresolved. V was shortened by 5 bases and J by 4 bases, with 15 bases between the two germline ends. The CDR3 is made up of 14 amino acids. Germline CDR1 reads LNHDA; CDR2 reads SQIVND (reference sequence). The CDR3 DNA sequence: TGTGCCAGTAGTGCTTGGGCAGGTTCGTACGAGCAGTACTTC. Residues: CASSAWAGSYEQYF.

This clonotype was observed a handful of times. This chain links TRBV15 with TRBJ2-6; D remains ambiguous. This CDR3 has 16 residues. Between the trimmed V and J ends, which lost 0 bases and 2 bases, there was a span of 8 bases. Germline V CDR1 and CDR2: LNHNV, YYDKDF (reference sequence). The CDR3 protein is CATSRDMAAGANVLTF. For the CDR3, the DNA is TGTGCCACCAGCAGAGATATGGCAGCTGGGGCCAACGTCCTGACTTTC.

This clonotype has more than one count but fewer than ten. The chain couples TRBV11-2 to TRBJ2-7, with TRBD2 identical over 9 bases. The CDR3 contains 14 residues. J gave up 6 bases and V 1 base, and 4 bases lay outside the gene matches. CDR1 SGHAT and CDR2 FQNNGV come from the germline V gene. This CDR3 reads CASSLGGRAGEQYF. The CDR3 nucleotides read TGTGCCAGCAGCTTAGGCGGGAGGGCGGGCGAGCAGTACTTC.

This clonotype has just a few counts. The J gene is TRBJ2-7, the V gene TRBV2; D is perhaps TRBD2 (5 bases). The CDR3 has 14 amino acids. V shed 5 bases and J shed 3 bases, with 14 bases lying between them. Looked up from germline, CDR1 is SNHLY and CDR2 is FYNNEI. The CDR3 DNA reads as TGTGCCAGCAGTCCCGAGAGGGTCCGCTACGAGCAGTACTTC. It yields the protein CASSPERVRYEQYF.

The genes are TRBV5-1 and TRBJ1-3; 8 bases are a match to TRBD1. V lost 9 bases, J lost 0 bases, and 11 bases stayed unmatched. Germline V gene data show CDR1 as SGHRS and CDR2 as YFSETQ. The CDR3 length is 16 residues. CDR3 amino acids: CATLDRGNSSGNTIYF. The CDR3 region has the DNA TGCGCCACCCTAGACAGGGGTAATAGCTCTGGAAACACCATATATTTT.

The chain uses TRBV4-1 and TRBJ1-5, with D hard to call. Trimming left V 1 base short and J 7 bases short, with 8 bases between. This CDR3 is 13 amino acids long. The germline gives CDR1 MGHRA, CDR2 YSYEKL. CDR3 bases: TGCGCCAGCAGCCAAGGTCGCGAGCAGCCCCAGCATTTT. Its protein is CASSQGREQPQHF.

This clonotype was counted between two and nine times. The chain has TRBV27 and TRBJ2-5; D perhaps matches TRBD2 (5 bases). V lost 1 base, J lost 2 bases, and 8 bases lay in between. Per the germline V gene, CDR1 is MNHEY and CDR2 is SMNVEV (reference sequence). The CDR3 is made up of 14 amino acids. The CDR3 sequence: CASSLFGRQETQYF. The CDR3 region has the DNA TGTGCCAGCAGTTTATTTGGGAGACAAGAGACCCAGTACTTC.

This clonotype has a single count. V usage is TRBV20-1 and J usage is TRBJ1-1; 7 bases are shared with TRBD1. CDR3 length equals 15 residues. From germline, CDR1 is DFQATT and CDR2 SNEGSKA (reference sequence). With 2 bases clipped from V and 4 bases from J, the junction kept 10 bases outside the gene matches. CDR3 DNA: TGCAGTGCTAGATCACACGGAGGGGACAGCACTGAAGCTTTCTTT. As protein: CSARSHGGDSTEAFF.

The table lists this clonotype with a few counts. The gene calls are TRBV20-1 and TRBJ2-5, with D uncertain. The germline gives CDR1 DFQATT, CDR2 SNEGSKA (reference sequence). There are 13 residues in the CDR3. Deletions cut 0 bases from V and 7 bases from J, with 12 bases between. DNA for the CDR3: TGCAGTGCTAGAGATGGTGGGTTGGCGACCCAGTACTTC. Translating gives CSARDGGLATQYF.